The sample holds many counts of the clone carrying this T cell receptor beta chain. The data belong to a study of immune characterization of retroperitoneal liposarcoma. TCRdb used MiXCR to reprocess the PCR reads, holding one entry per CDR3 protein. Here the sample spans some 6,600 distinct CDR3 sequences, around 30% being singletons. The sample was tumor tissue. The sequence derives from a female donor with retroperitoneal liposarcoma.

CDR3 sequence: CASSLLAGVSNEQYF. The CDR3 region has the DNA TGTGCCAGCAGTTTACTAGCGGGAGTATCCAATGAGCAGTACTTC. This rearrangement joins TRBV12-3 or TRBV12-4 to TRBJ2-1; 10 bases line up with TRBD2. The J call could be wrong; TRBJ2-7 is a better fit for the DNA end. This CDR3 region has 15 residues.